The TCR beta chain under discussion was sequenced for a study of blood T cells in healthy people across ages. For the study at large: Capturing about one barcoded beta molecule per two T cells was achieved by template switching.

Primed by a sample-barcoded 5' primer and a J-beta primer mix, a second PCR proceeded for roughly 6 to 12 cycles. MiXCR, applied by TCRdb to the 5' RACE reads, yields one record per CDR3 protein. The sample carries more than 600,000 distinct CDR3 sequences, roughly 25% recorded once. RNA extraction gave at least 5.5 micrograms of total RNA per sample. Overall study results and limits: Unknown donor CMV status possibly confounded expanded clonotype changes.

Details on this clonotype: Antigen unknown.

Another study also made use of these data, one on T cells of mothers and their children. Per that paper: The study sampled a few healthy Caucasian mothers and their six children.

The sequenced sample consisted of blood. The TCR originated in a boy between 5 and 17 years old in good health.

CDR3 protein: CASSLKGVKTQYF. The CDR3 nucleotides read TGTGCCAGCAGTTTAAAGGGGGTGAAGACCCAGTACTTC. The chain carries TRBV12-3 or TRBV12-4 and TRBJ2-5, with D perhaps matching TRBD1 (6 bases). V lost 2 bases and J lost 6, with 10 bases in between. The CDR3 is made up of 13 amino acids.